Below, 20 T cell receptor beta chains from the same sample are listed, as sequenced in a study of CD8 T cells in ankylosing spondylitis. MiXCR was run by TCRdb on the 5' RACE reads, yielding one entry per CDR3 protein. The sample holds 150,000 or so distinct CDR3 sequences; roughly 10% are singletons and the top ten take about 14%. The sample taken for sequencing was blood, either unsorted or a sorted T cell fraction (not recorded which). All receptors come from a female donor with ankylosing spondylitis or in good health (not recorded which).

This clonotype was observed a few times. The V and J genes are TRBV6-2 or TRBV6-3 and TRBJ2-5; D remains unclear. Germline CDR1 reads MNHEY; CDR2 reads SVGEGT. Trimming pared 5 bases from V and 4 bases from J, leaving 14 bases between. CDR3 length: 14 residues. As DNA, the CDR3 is TGTGCCAGCAGTCCGCCTAGTCCGAGAGAGACCCAGTACTTC. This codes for CASSPPSPRETQYF.

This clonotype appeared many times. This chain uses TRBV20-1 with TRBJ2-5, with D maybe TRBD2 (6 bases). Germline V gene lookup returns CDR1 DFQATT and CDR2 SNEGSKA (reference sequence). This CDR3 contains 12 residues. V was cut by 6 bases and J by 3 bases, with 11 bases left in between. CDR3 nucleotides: TGCAGTGCCCGGGGAGGCGAAGAGACCCAGTACTTC. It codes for CSARGGEETQYF.

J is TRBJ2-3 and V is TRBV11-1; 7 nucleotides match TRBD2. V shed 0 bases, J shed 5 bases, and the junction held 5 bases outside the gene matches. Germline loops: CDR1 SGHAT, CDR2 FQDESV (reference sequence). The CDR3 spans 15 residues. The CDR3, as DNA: TGTGCCAGCAGCTTAGCGGGAGGGCCGAGAGATACGCAGTATTTT. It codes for CASSLAGGPRDTQYF.

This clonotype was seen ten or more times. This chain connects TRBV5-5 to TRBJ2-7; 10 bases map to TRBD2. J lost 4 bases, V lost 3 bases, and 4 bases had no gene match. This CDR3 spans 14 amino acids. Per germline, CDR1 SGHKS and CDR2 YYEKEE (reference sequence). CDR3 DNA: TGTGCCAGCAGCTGGACAGCGGGAGGGTACGAGCAGTACTTC. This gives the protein CASSWTAGGYEQYF.

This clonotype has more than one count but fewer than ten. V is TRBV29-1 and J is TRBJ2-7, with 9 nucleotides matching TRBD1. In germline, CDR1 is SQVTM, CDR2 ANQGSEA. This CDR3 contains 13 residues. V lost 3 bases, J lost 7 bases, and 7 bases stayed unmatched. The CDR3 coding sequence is TGCAGCGTTGACGCCGTTGGACAGGGGGAGCAGTACTTC. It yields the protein CSVDAVGQGEQYF.

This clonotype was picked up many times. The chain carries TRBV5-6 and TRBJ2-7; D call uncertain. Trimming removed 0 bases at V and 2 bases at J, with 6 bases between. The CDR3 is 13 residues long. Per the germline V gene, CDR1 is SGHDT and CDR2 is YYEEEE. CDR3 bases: TGTGCCAGCAGCTTGGACTCACCCTACGAGCAGTACTTC. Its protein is CASSLDSPYEQYF.

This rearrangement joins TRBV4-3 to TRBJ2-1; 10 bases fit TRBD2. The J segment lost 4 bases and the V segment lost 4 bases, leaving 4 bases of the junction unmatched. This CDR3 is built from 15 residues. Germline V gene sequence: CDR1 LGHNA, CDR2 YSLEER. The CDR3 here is CASSPSGRGYNEQFF. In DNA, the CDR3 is TGCGCCAGCAGCCCGAGCGGGAGGGGTTACAATGAGCAGTTCTTC.

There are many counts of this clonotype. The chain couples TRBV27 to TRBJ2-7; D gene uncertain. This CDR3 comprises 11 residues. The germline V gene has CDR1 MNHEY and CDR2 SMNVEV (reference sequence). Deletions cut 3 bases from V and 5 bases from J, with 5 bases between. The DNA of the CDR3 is TGTGCCAGCAGTTTCCTTAACGAGCAGTACTTC. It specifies CASSFLNEQYF.

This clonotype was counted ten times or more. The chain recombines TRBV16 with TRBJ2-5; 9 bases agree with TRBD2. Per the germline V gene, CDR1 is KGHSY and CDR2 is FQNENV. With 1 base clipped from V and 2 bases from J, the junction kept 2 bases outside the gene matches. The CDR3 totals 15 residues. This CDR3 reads CASSQLAGAQETQYF. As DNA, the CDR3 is TGTGCCAGCAGCCAATTAGCGGGGGCTCAAGAGACCCAGTACTTC.

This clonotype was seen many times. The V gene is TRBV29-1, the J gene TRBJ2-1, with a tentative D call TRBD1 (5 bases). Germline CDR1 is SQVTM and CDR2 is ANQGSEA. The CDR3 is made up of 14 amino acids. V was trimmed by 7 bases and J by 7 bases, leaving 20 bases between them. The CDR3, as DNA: TGCAGCGCTGAGGCCACAGGAATGTCGAATGAGCAGTTCTTC. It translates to CSAEATGMSNEQFF.

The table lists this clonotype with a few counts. The CDR3 here is CASDFAGDTEAFF. As DNA, the CDR3 is TGTGCCAGCGACTTTGCCGGGGACACTGAAGCTTTCTTT. The chain has TRBV7-9 and TRBJ1-1, with unresolved D. The germline V and J ends were trimmed by 8 bases and 3 bases, with 13 bases remaining between them. The CDR3 is 13 residues long. Looked up from germline, CDR1 is SEHNR and CDR2 is FQNEAQ (reference sequence).

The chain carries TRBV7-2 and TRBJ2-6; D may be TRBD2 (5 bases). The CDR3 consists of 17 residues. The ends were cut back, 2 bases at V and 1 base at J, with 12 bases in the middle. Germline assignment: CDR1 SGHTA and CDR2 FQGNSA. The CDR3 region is CASSLSGKSSGANVLTF. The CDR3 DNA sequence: TGTGCCAGCAGCTTATCCGGGAAGTCGTCTGGGGCCAACGTCCTGACTTTC.

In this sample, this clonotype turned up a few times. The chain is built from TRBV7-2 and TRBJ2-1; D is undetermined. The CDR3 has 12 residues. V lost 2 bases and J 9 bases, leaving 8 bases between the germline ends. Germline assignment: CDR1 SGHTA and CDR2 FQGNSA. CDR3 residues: CASSLPRGEQFF. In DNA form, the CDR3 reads TGTGCCAGCAGCTTACCGAGAGGTGAGCAGTTCTTC.

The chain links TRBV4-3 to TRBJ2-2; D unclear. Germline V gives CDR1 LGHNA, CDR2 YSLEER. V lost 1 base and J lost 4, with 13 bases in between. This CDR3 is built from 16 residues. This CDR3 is CASSQVFHVGTGELFF. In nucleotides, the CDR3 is TGCGCCAGCAGCCAAGTGTTCCACGTCGGCACCGGGGAGCTGTTTTTT.

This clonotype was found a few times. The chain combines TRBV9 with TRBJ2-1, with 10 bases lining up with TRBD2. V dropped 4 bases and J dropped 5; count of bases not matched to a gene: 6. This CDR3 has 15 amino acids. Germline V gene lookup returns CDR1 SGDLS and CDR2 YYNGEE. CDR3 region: CASSSSGSGHNEQFF. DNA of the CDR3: TGTGCCAGCAGCTCTAGCGGGAGCGGGCACAATGAGCAGTTCTTC.

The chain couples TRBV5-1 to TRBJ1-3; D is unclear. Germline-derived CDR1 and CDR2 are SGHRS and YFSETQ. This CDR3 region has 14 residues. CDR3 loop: CARSLDRSGNTIYF. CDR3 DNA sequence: TGCGCAAGAAGCTTGGACCGATCTGGAAACACCATATATTTT. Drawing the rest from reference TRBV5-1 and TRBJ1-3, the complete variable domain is KAGVTQTPRYLIKTRGQQVTLSCSPISGHRSVSWYQQTPGQGLQFLFEYFSETQRNKGNFPGRFSGRQFSNSRSEMNVSTLELGDSALYLCARSLDRSGNTIYFGEGSWLTVV.

CDR3 coding DNA: TGTGCCAGCAGAGGAGTAGCGGGAGTAGGCGGGGAGCTGTTTTTT. It is translated as CASRGVAGVGGELFF. The chain combines TRBV3-1 with TRBJ2-2; 9 bases agree with TRBD2. V gave up 6 bases and J gave up 7 bases; unmatched junction bases: 9. The germline gives CDR1 LGHDT, CDR2 YNNKEL (reference sequence). This CDR3 spans 15 amino acids. Full variable domain (remainder filled in from reference TRBV3-1 and TRBJ2-2): DTAVSQTPKYLVTQMGNDKSIKCEQNLGHDTMYWYKQDSKKFLKIMFSYNNKELIINETVPNRFSPKSPDKAHLNLHINSLELGDSAVYFCASRGVAGVGGELFFGEGSRLTVL.

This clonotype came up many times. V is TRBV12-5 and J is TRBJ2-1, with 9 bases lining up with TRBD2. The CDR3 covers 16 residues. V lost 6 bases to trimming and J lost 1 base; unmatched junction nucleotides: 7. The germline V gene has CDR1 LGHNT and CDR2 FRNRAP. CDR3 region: CASGPLLAGSYNEQFF. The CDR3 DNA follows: TGTGCTAGTGGGCCGCTACTAGCGGGTTCCTACAATGAGCAGTTCTTC.

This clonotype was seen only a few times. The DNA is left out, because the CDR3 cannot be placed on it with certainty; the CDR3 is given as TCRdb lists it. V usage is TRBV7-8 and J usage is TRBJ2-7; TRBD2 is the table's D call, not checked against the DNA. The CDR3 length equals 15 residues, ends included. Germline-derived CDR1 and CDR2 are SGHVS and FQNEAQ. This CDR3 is CASSLLSGPSGEQYF.

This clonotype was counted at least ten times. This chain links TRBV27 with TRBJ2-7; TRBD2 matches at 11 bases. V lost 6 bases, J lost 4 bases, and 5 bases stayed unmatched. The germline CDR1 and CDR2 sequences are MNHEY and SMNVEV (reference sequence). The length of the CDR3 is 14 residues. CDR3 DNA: TGTGCCAGCAGCCCAGGGACTAGCGGATACGAGCAGTACTTC. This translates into CASSPGTSGYEQYF.